Listed below are T cell receptor beta chains from one sample, sequenced in a study of beta chain bispecific antibodies for T cell cancers. These receptors have no identified antigens. TCRdb processed the 5' RACE reads anew with MiXCR; each CDR3 protein has one entry. Among tens of thousands of distinct CDR3 sequences listed, 2% to 2.5% were seen once. The sample consisted of healthy donor T cells cultured with leukemia cells, taken from a culture containing a bispecific antibody targeting TCR Vbeta12. These receptors were taken from a human donor in good health. Some clones in this sample may be carry-over from other donors' samples. Both conserved end residues are part of each CDR3. Clone size appears in some rows only: once, few, many, or a class for an expanded clone.

V gene	clone size	CDR3 length	CDR3 protein
TRBV19	many	16	CASSIDIMNPNTEAFF
TRBV19	many	13	CASGQGGPYEQYF
TRBV29-1	many	11	CSGELSTEAFF
TRBV20-1	many	15	CSARVRGGERNIQYF
TRBV3-1	many	13	CASSRPDGETQYF
TRBV19	many	14	CASHTGTRNQPQHF
TRBV6-6	.	15	CASNPGQGAPGEQYF
TRBV10-2	many	13	CASSADRVHIQYF
TRBV6-5	many	14	CASSLEEENTEAFF
TRBV7-9	many	12	CASRFWDQPQHF
TRBV25-1	many	16	CASSGEQGIRFDEQFF
TRBV6-5	many	13	CASSSYSLYEQYF
TRBV11-1	many	19	CASSLVRAGASSGANVLTF
TRBV14	many	14	CASSEGLLYNEQFF
TRBV2	many	15	CASRAGLFGGDTQYF
TRBV14	many	14	CASSQALLGREQYF